Below are 10 T cell receptor beta chains sequenced from a single sample in a study of a mutant IDH1 vaccine in newly diagnosed glioma. Their cognate antigens are unknown. Sequencing used immunoSEQ multiplex PCR; TCRdb keeps in-frame clones, though not all of them. The sample includes around 34,000 clones, 55% to 60% of them seen just once. Regarding time point: week 5, during vaccination. Each dose of the vaccine consisted of 300 ug of mutant IDH1 20-mer peptide, with topical imiquimod. The material sequenced was PBMCs, taken from a glioma patient whose treatment included an IDH1 peptide vaccine. Receptors were obtained from a young woman with glioma.

This clone has more than one count but fewer than ten. This sequence joins TRBV27 and TRBJ2-2, with D maybe TRBD2 (6 bases). The CDR3 is 14 residues long. The V gene's germline CDR1 is MNHEY and CDR2 SMNVEV (reference sequence). The V end was cut by 4 bases, the J end by 4 bases, with 10 bases between. The chain's CDR3 is CASSWGESTGELFF. Written as DNA, the CDR3 is TGTGCCAGCAGTTGGGGGGAATCCACCGGGGAGCTGTTTTTT.

The chain recombines TRBV6-6 with TRBJ2-3; weak D call: TRBD2 (7 bases). The CDR3 covers 16 residues. Germline-derived CDR1 and CDR2 are MNHNY and SVGAGI (reference sequence). Deletions cut 2 bases from V and 2 bases from J, with 14 bases between. The CDR3 nucleotides read TGTGCCAGCAGTTACGGGGGCGGGGGTGTCACAGATACGCAGTATTTT. This codes for CASSYGGGGVTDTQYF.

This clone was picked up a small number of times. The chain has TRBV19 and TRBJ1-1, with D possibly matching TRBD1 (5 bases). The CDR3 consists of 12 residues. Germline-derived CDR1 and CDR2 are LNHDA and SQIVND (reference sequence). Between the trimmed V and J ends, which lost 5 bases and 11 bases, there was a span of 15 bases. CDR3 in amino acids: CASSPSDTAAFF. The CDR3 DNA reads TGTGCCAGTAGTCCCTCGGACACGGCGGCTTTCTTT. The full variable domain, rest sourced from reference TRBV19 and TRBJ1-1, is DGGITQSPKYLFRKEGQNVTLSCEQNLNHDAMYWYRQDPGQGLRLIYYSQIVNDFQKGDIAEGYSVSREKKESFPLTVTSAQKNPTAFYLCASSPSDTAAFFGQGTRLTVV.

The chain carries TRBV4-1 and TRBJ2-1; 16 bases align to TRBD2. The CDR3 covers 21 residues. V lost 4 bases to trimming and J lost 8 bases; unmatched junction nucleotides: 20. CDR1 and CDR2 from the germline V gene are MGHRA and YSYEKL. The CDR3 is CASSPQKPGLAGGRVHDEQFF. The CDR3, as DNA: TGCGCCAGCAGCCCACAAAAACCGGGACTAGCGGGAGGGCGGGTCCACGATGAGCAGTTCTTC.

This clone was seen only once. The chain uses TRBV6-1 and TRBJ2-1; 12 nucleotides line up with TRBD2. The germline gives CDR1 MNHNS, CDR2 SASEGT. J was trimmed by 6 bases and V by 7 bases; bases with no gene match: 4. The CDR3 has 14 residues. Here the CDR3 DNA reads TGTGCCAGCACCGGACTAGCGGGAATCAATGAGCAGTTCTTC. It specifies CASTGLAGINEQFF.

This chain connects TRBV29-1 to TRBJ2-2, with TRBD1 matching 10 bases. Germline loops: CDR1 SQVTM, CDR2 ANQGSEA. The V gene end was trimmed by 6 bases and the J gene end by 5 bases; junction bases not matched to a gene: 3. This CDR3 region has 13 residues. CDR3 sequence: CSVGGQGTGELFF. Here the CDR3 DNA reads TGCAGCGTGGGGGGACAGGGGACCGGGGAGCTGTTTTTT.

V usage is TRBV7-8 and J usage is TRBJ1-4; D not resolved. Per germline, CDR1 SGHVS and CDR2 FQNEAQ. Trimming removed 5 bases from V and 8 bases from J, with 15 bases in between. The CDR3 spans 14 residues. CDR3 loop: CASSRDLIGEKLFF. The CDR3 region has the DNA TGTGCCAGCAGCCGAGACCTAATTGGGGAAAAACTGTTTTTT.

This clone was detected only a few times. V is TRBV7-9 and J is TRBJ1-2; D not resolved. Germline CDR1 and CDR2: SEHNR and FQNEAQ (reference sequence). The CDR3 length is 14 residues. The V gene lost 0 bases and the J gene lost 8 bases, with 13 bases spanning the gap. The CDR3 sequence is CASSLALGSGGYTF. For the CDR3, the DNA is TGTGCCAGCAGCTTAGCGTTGGGTTCGGGAGGCTACACCTTC. Looking up the rest from reference TRBV7-9 and TRBJ1-2 gives the full variable domain: DTGVSQNPRHKITKRGQNVTFRCDPISEHNRLYWYRQTLGQGPEFLTYFQNEAQLEKSRLLSDRFSAERPKGSFSTLEIQRTEQGDSAMYLCASSLALGSGGYTFGSGTRLTVV.

This clone was detected a few times. At one of its ends the junction is not consistent with the germline gene, which may arise from a read error. The V gene is TRBV2, the J gene TRBJ2-7; D not certain. CDR1 SNHLY and CDR2 FYNNEI come from the germline V gene. The CDR3 is 12 amino acids. CDR3: CASREGSYEQYF. The CDR3 bases are TGTGCCAGCAGGGAAGGCAGCTACGAGCAGTACTTC.

V is TRBV29-1 and J is TRBJ2-3; D is undetermined. Germline CDR1 SQVTM, CDR2 ANQGSEA. CDR3 length: 15 amino acids. V was shortened by 5 bases and J by 13 bases, with 28 bases between the two germline ends. The CDR3 here is CSVYAPTGLNSPEYF. CDR3 bases: TGCAGCGTTTATGCTCCCACCGGCCTGAATTCTCCCGAGTATTTT.